This TCR beta chain was sequenced in a study of blood T cell repertoires in COVID-19. The overall study: Spain, Italy and the United States supplied samples that represented acute and convalescent COVID-19.

Per the original data handling: Reference gene primer amplification gave nucleated cell count estimates. Profiling relied on immunoSEQ multiplex PCR, and the TCRdb table lists in-frame clones only, not all of them. V and J calls and clone size follow that table, whereas D and trimming were derived from the DNA. This table has 150,000 to 200,000 clones, approximately 80% appearing once. Before they entered the study, exposed participants had met a COVID-19 case within 2 weeks. Germline CDR1 LGHNA, CDR2 YSLEER. The ends lost 3 bases at V and 3 bases at J; junction bases unmatched: 7. The CDR3 is 16 amino acids.

Sequenced sample: PBMCs or T cells enriched from blood (not recorded which). The rearrangement links TRBV4-3 to TRBJ2-1; 8 bases are a match to TRBD2. The sequence came from a man in his 70s who had been exposed to COVID-19. DNA of the CDR3: TGCGCCAGCAGCCAGGAAGCGGGAGTGTTCTACAATGAGCAGTTCTTC. Its protein product is CASSQEAGVFYNEQFF.